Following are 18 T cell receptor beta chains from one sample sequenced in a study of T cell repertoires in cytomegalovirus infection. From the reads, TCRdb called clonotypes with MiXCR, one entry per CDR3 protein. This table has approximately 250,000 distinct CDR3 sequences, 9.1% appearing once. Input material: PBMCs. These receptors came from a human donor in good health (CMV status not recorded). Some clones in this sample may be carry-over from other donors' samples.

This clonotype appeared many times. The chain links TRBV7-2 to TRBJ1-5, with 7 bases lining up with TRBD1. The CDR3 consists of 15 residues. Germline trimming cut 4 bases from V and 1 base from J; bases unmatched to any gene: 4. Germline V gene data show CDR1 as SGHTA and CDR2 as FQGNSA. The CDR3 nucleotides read TGTGCCAGCAGCTCATACAGGGGAAGCAATCAGCCCCAGCATTTT. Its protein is CASSSYRGSNQPQHF.

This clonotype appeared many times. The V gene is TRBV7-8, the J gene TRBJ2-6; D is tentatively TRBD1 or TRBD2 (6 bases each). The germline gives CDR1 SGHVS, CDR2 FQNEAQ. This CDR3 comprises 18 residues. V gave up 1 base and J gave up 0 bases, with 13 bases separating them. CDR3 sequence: CASSLDRKGGSGANVLTF. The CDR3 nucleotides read TGTGCCAGCAGCTTAGATAGGAAGGGGGGCTCTGGGGCCAACGTCCTGACTTTC.

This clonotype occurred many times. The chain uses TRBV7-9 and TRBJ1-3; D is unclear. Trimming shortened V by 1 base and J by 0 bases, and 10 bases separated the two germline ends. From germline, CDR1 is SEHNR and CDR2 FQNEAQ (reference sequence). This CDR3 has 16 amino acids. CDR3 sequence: CASSLEGRLSGNTIYF. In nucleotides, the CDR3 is TGTGCCAGCAGCTTAGAAGGGCGGCTCTCTGGAAACACCATATATTTT. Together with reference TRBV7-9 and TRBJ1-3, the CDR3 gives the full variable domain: DTGVSQNPRHKITKRGQNVTFRCDPISEHNRLYWYRQTLGQGPEFLTYFQNEAQLEKSRLLSDRFSAERPKGSFSTLEIQRTEQGDSAMYLCASSLEGRLSGNTIYFGEGSWLTVV.

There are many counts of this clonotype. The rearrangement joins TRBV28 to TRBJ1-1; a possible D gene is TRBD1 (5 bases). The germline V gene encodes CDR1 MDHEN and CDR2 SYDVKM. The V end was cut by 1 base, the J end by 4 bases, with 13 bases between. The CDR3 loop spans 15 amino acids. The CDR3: CASSLYGTEGTEAFF. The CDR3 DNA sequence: TGTGCCAGCAGTTTATATGGGACCGAGGGCACTGAAGCTTTCTTT.

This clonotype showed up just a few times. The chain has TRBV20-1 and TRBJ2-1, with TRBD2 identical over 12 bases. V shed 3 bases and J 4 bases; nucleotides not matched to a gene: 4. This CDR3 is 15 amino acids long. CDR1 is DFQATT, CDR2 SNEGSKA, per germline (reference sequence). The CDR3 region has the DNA TGCAGTGCTAGGCCTAGCGGGGGGGGATACAATGAGCAGTTCTTC. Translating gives CSARPSGGGYNEQFF.

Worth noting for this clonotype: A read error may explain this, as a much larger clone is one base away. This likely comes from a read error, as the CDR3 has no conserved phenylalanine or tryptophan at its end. As DNA, the CDR3 is TGCAGTGCTAGCGCGCCCGGACCACAGCCCCAGCATATT. This sequence encodes CSASAPGPQPQHI. The V and J genes are TRBV20-1 and TRBJ1-5; D call uncertain. Trimming removed 3 bases at V and 7 bases at J, with 13 bases between. This CDR3 contains 13 residues. Germline assignment: CDR1 DFQATT and CDR2 SNEGSKA (reference sequence).

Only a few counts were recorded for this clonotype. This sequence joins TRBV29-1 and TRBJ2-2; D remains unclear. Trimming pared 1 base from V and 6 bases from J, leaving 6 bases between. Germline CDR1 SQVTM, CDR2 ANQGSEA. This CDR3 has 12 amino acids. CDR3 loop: CSVEVPPGELFF. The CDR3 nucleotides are TGCAGCGTTGAAGTCCCACCCGGGGAGCTGTTTTTT.

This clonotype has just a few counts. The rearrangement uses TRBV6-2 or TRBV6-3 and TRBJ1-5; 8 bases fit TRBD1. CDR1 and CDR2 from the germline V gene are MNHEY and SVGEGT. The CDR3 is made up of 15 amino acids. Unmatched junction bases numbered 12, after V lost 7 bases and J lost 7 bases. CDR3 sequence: CASTSTQGDGQPQHF. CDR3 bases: TGTGCCAGCACCTCCACACAGGGGGATGGGCAGCCCCAGCATTTT.

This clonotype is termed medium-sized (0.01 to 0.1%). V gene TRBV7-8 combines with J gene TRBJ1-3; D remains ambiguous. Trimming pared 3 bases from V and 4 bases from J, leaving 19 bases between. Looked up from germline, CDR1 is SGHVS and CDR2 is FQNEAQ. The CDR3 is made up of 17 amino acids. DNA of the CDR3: TGTGCCAGCAGCTTGGGAGGTCTTTCTGGGAAGGGAAACACCATATATTTT. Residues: CASSLGGLSGKGNTIYF.

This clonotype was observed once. CDR3 nucleotide sequence: TGCAGTGCTAGGCCCGGAAACCCTGGGGCCAACGTCCTGACTTTC. Its protein product is CSARPGNPGANVLTF. The rearrangement joins TRBV20-1 to TRBJ2-6; D is undetermined. CDR1 DFQATT and CDR2 SNEGSKA come from the germline V gene (reference sequence). This CDR3 contains 15 residues. V shed 3 bases and J shed 2 bases, with 11 bases lying between them.

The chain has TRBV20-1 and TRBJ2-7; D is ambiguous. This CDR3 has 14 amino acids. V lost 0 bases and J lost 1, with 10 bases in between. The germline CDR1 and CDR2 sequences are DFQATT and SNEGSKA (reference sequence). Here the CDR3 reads CSARDPDESYEQYF. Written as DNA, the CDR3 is TGCAGTGCTAGAGATCCGGACGAATCCTACGAGCAGTACTTC.

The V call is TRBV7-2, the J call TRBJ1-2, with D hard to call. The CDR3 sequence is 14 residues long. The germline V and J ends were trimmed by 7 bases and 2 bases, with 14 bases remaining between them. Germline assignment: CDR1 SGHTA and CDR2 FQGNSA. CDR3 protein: CASIQPSKNYGYTF. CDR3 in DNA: TGTGCCAGCATCCAACCTAGCAAGAACTATGGCTACACCTTC.

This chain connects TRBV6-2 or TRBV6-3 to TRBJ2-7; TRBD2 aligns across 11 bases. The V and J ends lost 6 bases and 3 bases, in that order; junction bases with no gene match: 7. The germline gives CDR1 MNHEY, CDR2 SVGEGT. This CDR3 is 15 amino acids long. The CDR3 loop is CASRRPGLAVYEQYF. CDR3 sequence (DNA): TGTGCCAGCAGGCGACCGGGACTAGCGGTCTACGAGCAGTACTTC.

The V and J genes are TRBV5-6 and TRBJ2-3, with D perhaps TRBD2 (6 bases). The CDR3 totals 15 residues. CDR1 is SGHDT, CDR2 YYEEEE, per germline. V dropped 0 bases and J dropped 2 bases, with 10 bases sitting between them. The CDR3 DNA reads TGTGCCAGCAGCTTGGTTGCTAGCGCCACAGATACGCAGTATTTT. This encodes CASSLVASATDTQYF.

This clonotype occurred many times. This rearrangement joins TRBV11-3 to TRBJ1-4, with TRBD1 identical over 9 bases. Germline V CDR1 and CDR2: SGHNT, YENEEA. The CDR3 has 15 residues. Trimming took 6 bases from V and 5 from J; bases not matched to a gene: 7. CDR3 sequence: CASRTTGTGNEKLFF. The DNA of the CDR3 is TGTGCCAGCAGAACGACCGGGACAGGGAATGAAAAACTGTTTTTT.

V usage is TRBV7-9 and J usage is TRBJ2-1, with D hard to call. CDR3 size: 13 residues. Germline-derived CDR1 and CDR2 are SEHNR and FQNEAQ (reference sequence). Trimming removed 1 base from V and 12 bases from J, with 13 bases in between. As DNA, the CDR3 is TGTGCCAGCAGCTTAGTCTTAGGGTTATTGCAGTTCTTC. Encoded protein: CASSLVLGLLQFF. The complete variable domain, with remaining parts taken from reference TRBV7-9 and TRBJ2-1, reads DTGVSQNPRHKITKRGQNVTFRCDPISEHNRLYWYRQTLGQGPEFLTYFQNEAQLEKSRLLSDRFSAERPKGSFSTLEIQRTEQGDSAMYLCASSLVLGLLQFFGPGTRLTVL.

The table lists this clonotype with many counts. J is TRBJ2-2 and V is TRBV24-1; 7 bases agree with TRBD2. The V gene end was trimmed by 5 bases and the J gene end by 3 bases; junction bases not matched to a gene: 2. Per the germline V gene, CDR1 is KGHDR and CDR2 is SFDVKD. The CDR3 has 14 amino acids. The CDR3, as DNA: TGTGCCACCAGTGGTCTAGCGGACACCGGGGAGCTGTTTTTT. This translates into CATSGLADTGELFF.

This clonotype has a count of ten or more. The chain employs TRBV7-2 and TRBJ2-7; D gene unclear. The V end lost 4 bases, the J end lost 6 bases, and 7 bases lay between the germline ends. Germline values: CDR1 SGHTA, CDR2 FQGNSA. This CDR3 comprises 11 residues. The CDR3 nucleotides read TGTGCCAGCAGCTCTCTGTCCGAGCAGTACTTC. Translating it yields CASSSLSEQYF.